This TCR beta chain was recovered during a study of blood T cells in healthy people across ages. Study-level points and caveats: The study found TCR beta diversity correlated strongly with naive T cell percentage.

The authors ran a second PCR of 7 to 11 cycles using a sample-barcoded 5' primer and a J-beta primer mix. Each CDR3 protein is one row after TCRdb ran MiXCR on the 5' RACE reads. The table has 700,000 to 1,000,000 distinct CDR3 sequences, roughly 44% seen once; the top ten hold around 21%. This CDR3 region has 16 residues. Germline values: CDR1 LNHDA, CDR2 SQIVND (reference sequence). As concerns this clonotype: As yet, its antigen is unknown. One junction end does not reproduce the germline sequence, and a read error may be involved.

The sequenced material came from blood. This receptor was obtained from a man aged 55 to 70 in good health. The rearrangement joins TRBV19 to TRBJ1-5; D is ambiguous. CDR3 in DNA: TGTGCCAATAGTAGGTCGGAGAGGAATAGCAATCAGCCCCAGCATTTT. This sequence encodes CANSRSERNSNQPQHF.